The 19 T cell receptor beta chains reported below all come from one sample, sequenced in a study of identical twins. MiXCR was run by TCRdb on the 5' RACE reads, yielding one entry per CDR3 protein. The sample includes around 480,000 distinct CDR3 sequences, 12% to 15% of them seen just once. The data were also submitted as part of a second study, on yellow fever vaccine responses in identical twins.

Sequencing was performed on CD4+ T cells sorted from blood. The receptors shown here come from a woman aged 18-29 years in good health.

The chain links TRBV29-1 to TRBJ2-5, with D possibly being TRBD1 (6 bases). The CDR3 has 13 residues. The germline V gene encodes CDR1 SQVTM and CDR2 ANQGSEA. The chain's CDR3 is CSVVQGPQETQYF. CDR3 sequence (DNA): TGCAGTGTCGTACAGGGTCCCCAAGAGACCCAGTACTTC.

The V call is TRBV7-3, the J call TRBJ2-1; D not certain. The CDR3 has 15 amino acids. The V gene's germline CDR1 is SGHTA and CDR2 FQGTGA. Trimming removed 3 bases at V and 7 bases at J, with 16 bases between. CDR3 amino acids: CASSFSPSRVNEQFF. In DNA form, the CDR3 reads TGTGCCAGCAGCTTCTCCCCGTCTAGGGTAAATGAGCAGTTCTTC.

The rearrangement joins TRBV11-2 to TRBJ2-1; TRBD1 matches at 8 bases. Trimming at V came to 0 bases and at J to 3 bases, leaving 1 base not matched to a gene. This CDR3 has 15 amino acids. Per the germline V gene, CDR1 is SGHAT and CDR2 is FQNNGV. The CDR3 DNA sequence: TGTGCCAGCAGCTTAGACGGGACAGGCTACAATGAGCAGTTCTTC. It is translated as CASSLDGTGYNEQFF.

This chain joins TRBV18 and TRBJ2-1; 8 bases are a match to TRBD2. V dropped 0 bases and J dropped 4; count of bases not matched to a gene: 8. The CDR3 is 17 amino acids. Germline V lookup: CDR1 KGHSH, CDR2 LQKENI. The CDR3 protein is CASSPPVTSVKYNEQFF. The CDR3, as DNA: TGTGCCAGCTCACCACCTGTGACTAGCGTAAAATACAATGAGCAGTTCTTC.

This chain joins TRBV5-1 and TRBJ2-2, with TRBD2 identical over 9 bases. J gave up 5 bases and V 3 bases, and 5 bases lay outside the gene matches. CDR3 length: 15 amino acids. Germline CDR1 and CDR2: SGHRS and YFSETQ. The CDR3 coding sequence is TGCGCCAGCAGCTACTGGCGGGAGGGAACCGGGGAGCTGTTTTTT. Translated: CASSYWREGTGELFF.

This clonotype has a handful of counts. The J gene is TRBJ1-1, the V gene TRBV12-3 or TRBV12-4; the D is unclear. The CDR3 contains 13 residues. Trimming cost V 6 bases and J 6 bases, with 14 bases left between them. The CDR3 here is CASSLEQYAEAFF. The CDR3 DNA reads TGTGCCAGCAGCTTGGAACAGTACGCTGAAGCTTTCTTT.

The chain combines TRBV4-2 with TRBJ2-5; 7 nucleotides agree with TRBD1. V gave up 0 bases and J gave up 2 bases; unmatched junction bases: 6. From germline, CDR1 is LGHNA and CDR2 YNFKEQ. The CDR3 is made up of 16 amino acids. This chain's CDR3 is CASSQDGTDTQETQYF. DNA for the CDR3: TGTGCCAGCAGCCAAGACGGGACAGACACGCAAGAGACCCAGTACTTC.

The V and J genes are TRBV27 and TRBJ2-7; D gene ambiguous. The CDR3 spans 14 residues. Trimming cost V 5 bases and J 8 bases, with 19 bases left between them. Germline CDR1 MNHEY, CDR2 SMNVEV (reference sequence). This chain's CDR3 is CASSPSPQQTKQYF. DNA of the CDR3: TGTGCCAGCAGTCCCTCACCACAGCAAACAAAGCAGTACTTC.

The V gene is TRBV6-1, the J gene TRBJ1-6, with a possible D match to TRBD1 (5 bases). Germline V lookup: CDR1 MNHNS, CDR2 SASEGT. The CDR3 runs to 13 residues. The V end lost 7 bases, the J end lost 9 bases, and 13 bases lay between the germline ends. CDR3 sequence (DNA): TGTGCCAGCATGATGAGGAGGGGTTCACCCCTCCACTTT. It specifies CASMMRRGSPLHF.

This clonotype appeared a few times. The gene calls are TRBV27 and TRBJ2-2, with D maybe TRBD1 (5 bases). With 3 bases removed from V and 7 bases from J, the gap between germline ends came to 12 bases. The CDR3 is 14 amino acids. CDR1 and CDR2 (germline): MNHEY, SMNVEV (reference sequence). In DNA form, the CDR3 reads TGTGCCAGCAGTTTCTCCAGGGTGAGCGGGGAGCTGTTTTTT. It specifies CASSFSRVSGELFF.

The chain carries TRBV6-1 and TRBJ2-1, with D possibly being TRBD2 (6 bases). The CDR3 spans 16 residues. From germline, CDR1 is MNHNS and CDR2 SASEGT. Trimming left V 6 bases short and J 6 bases short, with 21 bases between. The CDR3 DNA reads as TGTGCCAGCAGGGATGTCGTCTGGAGGGGACGCAATGAGCAGTTCTTC. Its protein is CASRDVVWRGRNEQFF.

The chain recombines TRBV27 with TRBJ2-6; possible D gene TRBD2, 7 bases. V gave up 7 bases and J gave up 2 bases, with 18 bases separating them. CDR1 is MNHEY and CDR2 is SMNVEV in the germline V gene (reference sequence). CDR3 length: 17 amino acids. CDR3: CASKRGALIPGANVLTF. The CDR3 DNA follows: TGTGCCAGCAAACGGGGGGCGCTAATTCCTGGGGCCAACGTCCTGACTTTC.

The DNA of the CDR3 is TGTGCCAGCAGCGCCCACACTCGGGGGACTACCCGGGAGCTGTTTTTT. Amino acids: CASSAHTRGTTRELFF. V is TRBV9 and J is TRBJ2-2, with 7 bases that match TRBD2. The CDR3 loop spans 16 amino acids. Germline V gives CDR1 SGDLS, CDR2 YYNGEE. The J segment lost 9 bases and the V segment lost 3 bases, leaving 14 bases of the junction unmatched.

The gene calls are TRBV6-5 and TRBJ2-3; 12 bases match TRBD1. The CDR3 has 17 amino acids. V lost 2 bases and J lost 3; bases outside the gene matches: 6. The V gene's germline CDR1 is MNHEY and CDR2 SVGAGI. The CDR3 sequence: CASSYGRDRGRTDTQYF. The CDR3 DNA reads as TGTGCCAGCAGTTACGGTCGGGACAGGGGGCGGACAGATACGCAGTATTTT.

The rearrangement links TRBV28 to TRBJ2-1, with 11 bases that match TRBD2. Germline CDR1 reads MDHEN; CDR2 reads SYDVKM. V lost 7 bases and J lost 7; bases outside the gene matches: 6. The CDR3 spans 14 residues. CDR3 bases: TGTGCCAGCATCCCTAGCGGGAGGAGGAATGAGCAGTTCTTC. Protein product: CASIPSGRRNEQFF.

Only a few counts were recorded for this clonotype. The chain has TRBV28 and TRBJ2-7, with a tentative D call TRBD2 (6 bases). Germline V gene sequence: CDR1 MDHEN, CDR2 SYDVKM. CDR3 length: 14 residues. V lost 7 bases, J lost 4 bases, and 17 bases lay in between. The CDR3 loop reads CASKGTRILYEQYF. For the CDR3, the DNA is TGTGCCAGCAAAGGGACTCGGATTTTATACGAGCAGTACTTC. The entire variable domain, with the rest obtained from reference TRBV28 and TRBJ2-7, is as follows: DVKVTQSSRYLVKRTGEKVFLECVQDMDHENMFWYRQDPGLGLRLIYFSYDVKMKEKGDIPEGYSVSREKKERFSLILESASTNQTSMYLCASKGTRILYEQYFGPGTRLTVT.

The rearrangement joins TRBV15 to TRBJ2-5; D is possibly TRBD2 (5 bases). This CDR3 contains 14 residues. CDR1 LNHNV and CDR2 YYDKDF come from the germline V gene (reference sequence). V was shortened by 1 base and J by 7 bases, with 13 bases between the two germline ends. The CDR3 DNA is TGTGCCACCAGCAGAGTGTGGCCCGAGGGGACCCAGTACTTC. It translates to CATSRVWPEGTQYF.

The table lists this clonotype with a few counts. J is TRBJ2-1 and V is TRBV2; 7 nucleotides align to TRBD1. Trimming cost V 7 bases and J 2 bases; bases outside gene matches: 11. Germline V CDR1 and CDR2: SNHLY, FYNNEI. This CDR3 is built from 16 residues. DNA of the CDR3: TGTGCCAGCAACGGACAGGTCAGGATTGCCTACAATGAGCAGTTCTTC. Residues: CASNGQVRIAYNEQFF. The entire variable domain, with the rest obtained from reference TRBV2 and TRBJ2-1, is as follows: EPEVTQTPSHQVTQMGQEVILRCVPISNHLYFYWYRQILGQKVEFLVSFYNNEISEKSEIFDDQFSVERPDGSNFTLKIRSTKLEDSAMYFCASNGQVRIAYNEQFFGPGTRLTVL.

This clonotype was detected only once. One end of the junction does not line up with germline, which may come from a read error. The chain links TRBV20-1 to TRBJ2-2; D gene ambiguous. The CDR3 length is 14 residues. Per germline, CDR1 DFQATT and CDR2 SNEGSKA (reference sequence). CDR3 sequence: CSASNRANSGELFF. In DNA, the CDR3 is TGCAGTGCTAGTAACAGAGCGAACTCCGGGGAGCTGTTTTTT.